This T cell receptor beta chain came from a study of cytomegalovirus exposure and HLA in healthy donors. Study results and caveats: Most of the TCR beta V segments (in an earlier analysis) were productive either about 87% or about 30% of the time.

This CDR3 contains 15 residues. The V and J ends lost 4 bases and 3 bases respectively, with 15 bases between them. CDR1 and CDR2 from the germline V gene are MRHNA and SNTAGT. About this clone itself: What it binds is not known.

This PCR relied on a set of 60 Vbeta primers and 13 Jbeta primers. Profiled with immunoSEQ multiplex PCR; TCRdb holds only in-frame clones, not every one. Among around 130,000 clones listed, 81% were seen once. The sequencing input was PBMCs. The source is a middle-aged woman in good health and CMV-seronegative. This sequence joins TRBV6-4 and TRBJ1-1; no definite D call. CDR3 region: CASSGRLPSDTEAFF. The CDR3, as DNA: TGTGCCAGCAGTGGGCGGCTGCCTTCCGACACTGAAGCTTTCTTT.